Below are 28 T cell receptor beta chains sequenced from a single sample in a study of T cell repertoires in cytomegalovirus infection. Their specific antigens are unknown. TCRdb re-called the reads through MiXCR, storing one row per CDR3 protein. The repertoire holds about 310,000 distinct CDR3 sequences, with around a quarter as singletons. The specimen comprised cultured PBMCs, sampled from culture after CMV antigen stimulation. All receptors come from a human donor in good health (CMV status not recorded). Some clones in this sample may be carry-over from other donors' samples.

The V and J genes are TRBV5-1 and TRBJ2-1; possible D gene TRBD2, 6 bases. Germline values: CDR1 SGHRS, CDR2 YFSETQ. V lost 4 bases to trimming and J lost 5 bases, with 19 bases between them. The CDR3 consists of 16 residues. The CDR3 sequence is CASSTVRDSGHNEQFF. CDR3 DNA sequence: TGCGCCAGCAGCACGGTCCGGGACTCAGGCCACAATGAGCAGTTCTTC.

This clonotype has a count of ten or more. The chain carries TRBV12-3 or TRBV12-4 and TRBJ2-5; D is perhaps TRBD1 (5 bases). The germline V and J ends were trimmed by 6 bases and 1 base, with 21 bases remaining between them. This CDR3 is built from 17 residues. For the CDR3, the DNA is TGTGCCAGCAGCACAATCCTCTTACAGGACCCCCAAGAGACCCAGTACTTC. The encoded protein is CASSTILLQDPQETQYF.

The table lists this clonotype with many counts. The V call is TRBV7-2, the J call TRBJ2-3; no firm D call. The germline CDR1 and CDR2 sequences are SGHTA and FQGNSA. The CDR3 runs 14 residues. Between the trimmed V and J ends, which lost 2 bases and 0 bases, there was a span of 6 bases. CDR3 bases: TGTGCCAGCAGCTTAACTCGCAGCACAGATACGCAGTATTTT. As protein: CASSLTRSTDTQYF.

This clonotype was observed a few times. CDR3 sequence: CASSLLAGVGGELFF. CDR3 nucleotides: TGCGCCAGCAGCCTACTAGCGGGAGTTGGCGGGGAGCTGTTTTTT. The chain couples TRBV4-1 to TRBJ2-2; TRBD2 matches 11 bases. Germline CDR1 is MGHRA and CDR2 is YSYEKL. With V trimmed by 4 bases and J by 7 bases, 5 bases remained unmatched. The CDR3 runs to 15 residues.

The chain recombines TRBV19 with TRBJ2-2; D is tentatively TRBD1 or TRBD2 (5 bases each). The CDR3 is made up of 16 amino acids. Germline CDR1 is LNHDA and CDR2 is SQIVND (reference sequence). V lost 4 bases and J 1 base, leaving 13 bases between the germline ends. The CDR3 sequence is CASSKWGSRNTGELFF. The CDR3 DNA reads TGTGCCAGTAGTAAATGGGGGAGCCGGAACACCGGGGAGCTGTTTTTT.

This sequence joins TRBV6-2 or TRBV6-3 and TRBJ2-7; D may correspond to TRBD1 or TRBD2 (5 bases each). Germline CDR1 MNHEY, CDR2 SVGEGT. V shed 6 bases and J shed 4 bases, with 16 bases lying between them. This CDR3 region has 14 residues. CDR3 region: CASSDGAGRYEQYF. The CDR3 DNA is TGTGCCAGCAGCGACGGGGCAGGGCGTTACGAGCAGTACTTC.

This chain links TRBV7-9 with TRBJ2-3, with D perhaps assigned TRBD1 or TRBD2 (5 bases each). Germline CDR1 and CDR2: SEHNR and FQNEAQ (reference sequence). V was cut by 3 bases and J by 1 base, with 8 bases left in between. The CDR3 runs 14 residues. Here the CDR3 DNA reads TGTGCCAGCAGCTTGGGGGTGCGCACAGATACGCAGTATTTT. Translation gives CASSLGVRTDTQYF.

Points on this clonotype: The germline gene is not matched at one end of the junction; a read error may be the cause. The V and J genes are TRBV7-2 and TRBJ2-4, with 11 bases identical to TRBD2. CDR1 is SGHTA, CDR2 FQGNSA, per germline. This CDR3 comprises 13 residues. CDR3 in amino acids: CASSPRTSGQLNF. CDR3 sequence (DNA): TGTGCCAGCAGCCCAAGGACTAGCGGGCAACTCAACTTC. The variable domain in full, completed from reference TRBV7-2 and TRBJ2-4, reads GAGVSQSPSNKVTEKGKDVELRCDPISGHTALYWYRQSLGQGLEFLIYFQGNSAPDKSGLPSDRFSAERTGGSVSTLTIQRTQQEDSAVYLCASSPRTSGQLNFGAGTRLSVL.

Regarding this clonotype: Possible read error: a much larger clone is one base away. V is TRBV7-6 and J is TRBJ1-2; D gene uncertain. This CDR3 region has 12 residues. CDR1 and CDR2 (germline): SGHVS, FNYEAQ. CDR3 sequence reads: CSSSQDSHGYTF. Here the CDR3 DNA reads TGTTCCAGCAGTCAAGACTCCCATGGCTACACCTTC.

This rearrangement joins TRBV12-3 or TRBV12-4 to TRBJ1-2; 7 bases line up with TRBD1. The ends lost 3 bases at V and 5 bases at J; junction bases unmatched: 9. The CDR3 contains 15 residues. The chain's CDR3 is CASSFQSGGRYGYTF. The CDR3 region has the DNA TGTGCCAGCAGTTTTCAATCAGGGGGGAGGTATGGCTACACCTTC.

This clonotype was recorded a few times. Here the CDR3 DNA reads TGTGCCAGCAGTCGGACAGCGTCCGGGGAGCTGTTTTTT. Translated: CASSRTASGELFF. V is TRBV12-3 or TRBV12-4 and J is TRBJ2-2, with D perhaps TRBD1 (6 bases). Trimming took off 5 bases at V and 6 bases at J, with 10 bases between the two ends. The length of the CDR3 is 13 residues.

This rearrangement joins TRBV2 to TRBJ2-2; perhaps TRBD2 as D (7 bases). V dropped 10 bases and J dropped 0 bases, with 12 bases sitting between them. CDR1 SNHLY and CDR2 FYNNEI come from the germline V gene. The length of the CDR3 is 14 residues. The CDR3 protein is CATGGISNTGELFF. The CDR3 DNA is TGTGCCACGGGGGGCATTTCGAACACCGGGGAGCTGTTTTTT.

In its sample, this clonotype was seen a few times. The chain is built from TRBV7-2 and TRBJ2-1; 11 bases are a match to TRBD1. Germline V CDR1 and CDR2: SGHTA, FQGNSA. The CDR3 length is 16 residues. J was trimmed by 9 bases and V by 4 bases; bases with no gene match: 11. CDR3 protein: CASSWGQGVPGTEQFF. The CDR3 nucleotides are TGTGCCAGCAGCTGGGGACAGGGGGTGCCCGGGACTGAGCAGTTCTTC.

This clonotype was seen repeatedly, ten times or more. V is TRBV6-2 or TRBV6-3 and J is TRBJ2-1; no definite D call. This CDR3 has 13 residues. Germline CDR1 is MNHEY and CDR2 is SVGEGT. Deletions cut 3 bases from V and 4 bases from J, with 7 bases between. This CDR3 is CASSYAGYNEQFF. Here the CDR3 DNA reads TGTGCCAGCAGTTATGCAGGATACAATGAGCAGTTCTTC.

This clonotype was observed a handful of times. This chain joins TRBV5-1 and TRBJ2-3; 10 nucleotides match TRBD2. CDR1 is SGHRS, CDR2 YFSETQ, per germline. This CDR3 spans 16 amino acids. Trimming at V came to 3 bases and at J to 2 bases, leaving 6 bases not matched to a gene. The CDR3 nucleotides are TGCGCCAGCAGCTCGGGACTAGCGCCCTACACAGATACGCAGTATTTT. Protein product: CASSSGLAPYTDTQYF.

The genes are TRBV12-5 and TRBJ1-6; no clear D. CDR1 and CDR2 (germline): LGHNT, FRNRAP. The CDR3 is 14 residues long. V lost 6 bases and J lost 7, with 13 bases in between. CDR3 in amino acids: CASGPMTGNSPLHF. The CDR3 DNA reads TGTGCTAGTGGCCCCATGACGGGCAATTCACCCCTCCACTTT.

The chain carries TRBV12-3 or TRBV12-4 and TRBJ2-3, with 9 nucleotides matching TRBD1. This CDR3 spans 18 amino acids. The trim removed 3 bases at V and 3 bases at J, leaving 13 bases unmatched. The DNA of the CDR3 is TGTGCCAGCAGTTTGGGCCCCCTCGGACAGGGGATGACAGATACGCAGTATTTT. It codes for CASSLGPLGQGMTDTQYF.

This clonotype has a handful of counts. V is TRBV6-6 and J is TRBJ1-1, with a possible D match to TRBD1 (5 bases). Germline V gives CDR1 MNHNY, CDR2 SVGAGI (reference sequence). V dropped 2 bases and J dropped 2 bases, with 15 bases sitting between them. The CDR3 is made up of 16 amino acids. The CDR3 loop reads CASSYPSAQGNTEAFF. CDR3 DNA: TGTGCCAGCAGTTACCCCTCCGCCCAGGGAAACACTGAAGCTTTCTTT.

This clonotype was recorded a few times. The chain combines TRBV4-1 with TRBJ2-3; D possibly corresponds to TRBD2 (6 bases). The CDR3 consists of 15 residues. The V gene lost 6 bases and the J gene lost 4 bases, with 17 bases spanning the gap. The germline CDR1 and CDR2 sequences are MGHRA and YSYEKL. As DNA, the CDR3 is TGCGCCAGCAGGCAAACGGGAGTGTCACCAGATACGCAGTATTTT. Its protein product is CASRQTGVSPDTQYF.

This clonotype was seen once. The chain links TRBV7-3 to TRBJ2-7; D unresolved. Germline CDR1 reads SGHTA; CDR2 reads FQGTGA. The V end was cut by 8 bases, the J end by 3 bases, with 5 bases between. The CDR3 sequence is 10 residues long. The CDR3 sequence is CASFNYEQYF. The CDR3 coding sequence is TGTGCCAGCTTCAACTACGAGCAGTACTTC.

Many counts were recorded for this clonotype. This chain connects TRBV7-2 to TRBJ2-7, with no clear D. Trimming took 1 base from V and 3 from J, leaving 7 bases between them. This CDR3 region has 13 residues. Per the germline V gene, CDR1 is SGHTA and CDR2 is FQGNSA. Written as DNA, the CDR3 is TGTGCCAGCAGCTTAGACGAGTTCTACGAGCAGTACTTC. It is translated as CASSLDEFYEQYF.

The rearrangement uses TRBV7-2 and TRBJ2-7, with 9 bases fitting TRBD1. CDR3 length: 14 amino acids. The germline V gene encodes CDR1 SGHTA and CDR2 FQGNSA. Trimming removed 5 bases from V and 5 bases from J; junction bases left unmatched: 7. CDR3 sequence: CASSLGTGSHEQYF. Here the CDR3 DNA reads TGTGCCAGCAGCCTCGGGACAGGGTCCCACGAGCAGTACTTC.

This clonotype was seen repeatedly, ten times or more. J is TRBJ2-2 and V is TRBV7-2; possible D gene TRBD1, 5 bases. Germline values: CDR1 SGHTA, CDR2 FQGNSA. The CDR3 sequence is 15 residues long. Trimming removed 4 bases at V and 4 bases at J, with 13 bases between. CDR3 region: CASSSQATTTGELFF. CDR3 bases: TGTGCCAGCAGCTCACAGGCGACGACCACCGGGGAGCTGTTTTTT.

The V call is TRBV11-3, the J call TRBJ1-1; possible D gene TRBD1, 6 bases. Trimming shortened V by 5 bases and J by 4 bases, and 20 bases separated the two germline ends. This CDR3 is built from 16 residues. CDR1 is SGHNT and CDR2 is YENEEA in the germline V gene. CDR3 DNA: TGTGCCAGCAGCATTTACGGTGGGGGCTTTGGCACTGAAGCTTTCTTT. Translated, it gives CASSIYGGGFGTEAFF.

This clonotype was found many times. The chain recombines TRBV4-3 with TRBJ1-4, with D possibly TRBD1 on 5 matching bases. The CDR3 is made up of 15 amino acids. Germline CDR1 is LGHNA and CDR2 is YSLEER. V was shortened by 1 base and J by 4 bases, with 10 bases between the two germline ends. CDR3 in DNA: TGCGCCAGCAGCCAAGGGGCCGACAGTAATGAAAAACTGTTTTTT. Translating gives CASSQGADSNEKLFF.

The table lists this clonotype with many counts. The rearrangement uses TRBV7-2 and TRBJ1-2, with 9 bases identical to TRBD1. Germline CDR1 is SGHTA and CDR2 is FQGNSA. This CDR3 has 15 residues. V lost 4 bases to trimming and J lost 4 bases; unmatched junction nucleotides: 7. The CDR3 region is CASSSYRGLGYGYTF. CDR3 sequence (DNA): TGTGCCAGCAGCTCCTACAGGGGGCTGGGCTATGGCTACACCTTC.

This clonotype was observed a few times. The genes are TRBV25-1 and TRBJ2-6; D possibly corresponds to TRBD1 (6 bases). The ends were cut back, 2 bases at V and 0 bases at J, with 8 bases in the middle. Germline V gene data show CDR1 as MGHDK and CDR2 as SYGVNS. The CDR3 length is 16 residues. The CDR3: CASSEKGGSGANVLTF. The CDR3 DNA reads TGTGCCAGCAGTGAAAAAGGGGGCTCTGGGGCCAACGTCCTGACTTTC.

In this sample, this clonotype turned up many times. This chain connects TRBV7-8 to TRBJ2-2, with 10 bases matching TRBD2. The CDR3 length is 18 residues. Germline CDR1 is SGHVS and CDR2 is FQNEAQ. V was pared by 4 bases and J by 0 bases, with 8 bases of the junction left unmatched. CDR3 coding DNA: TGTGCCAGCAGCTCTCTTCCTAGCGGGAGTACGAACACCGGGGAGCTGTTTTTT. Protein: CASSSLPSGSTNTGELFF. Combining the CDR3 with reference TRBV7-8 and TRBJ2-2 gives the whole variable domain GAGVSQSPRYKVAKRGQDVALRCDPISGHVSLFWYQQALGQGPEFLTYFQNEAQLDKSGLPSDRFFAERPEGSVSTLKIQRTQQEDSAVYLCASSSLPSGSTNTGELFFGEGSRLTVL.